This T cell receptor (beta chain) comes out of a study of shared clonotypes between healthy human individuals. As for the study in general: Three CD4 naive, three CD4 memory, two CD8 naive and one CD8 memory plate were used per donor.

Clones were sequenced by immunoSEQ multiplex PCR, and TCRdb holds only the in-frame ones, with some missing. Of around 350,000 clones listed, around 70% are singletons. Germline assignment: CDR1 SGHRS and CDR2 YFSETQ. The V gene lost 0 bases and the J gene lost 6 bases, with 11 bases spanning the gap. CDR3 length: 14 amino acids. This chain links TRBV5-1 with TRBJ2-3; D uncertain. This TCR came from a man younger than 40 in good health. Sequenced sample: memory CD4+ T cells sorted from blood. Subset described: CD45RA-negative fraction. As DNA, the CDR3 is TGCGCCAGCAGCTTGGGGGCGCAACGGGATACGCAGTATTTT. Translated, it gives CASSLGAQRDTQYF. Based on the CDR3 plus reference TRBV5-1 and TRBJ2-3, the full variable domain is KAGVTQTPRYLIKTRGQQVTLSCSPISGHRSVSWYQQTPGQGLQFLFEYFSETQRNKGNFPGRFSGRQFSNSRSEMNVSTLELGDSALYLCASSLGAQRDTQYFGPGTRLTVL.